Below, 9 T cell receptor beta chains from the same sample are listed, as sequenced in a study of tumor and adjacent non-tumor tissue in lung cancer (dated by TCRdb to 2016 to 2019). To prepare the library, multiplex PCR was applied. The sequencing machine was an Illumina HiSeq 2500. TCRbeta libraries were built by three rounds of nested PCR using primers (Table S4), following protocols modified from ARM-PCR. The public reads were quality trimmed at Q25 with fastp and then assembled into clones with MiXCR by TCRdb, keeping productive beta chains. All rows with the same CDR3 protein become a single entry with the most common DNA and genes. The sample table records approximately 44,000 distinct CDR3 sequences; 60% of these occur just once. The ten largest clones capture 45% to 50% of the sample. RNA was extracted from bulk unsorted tissue and checked for quality with a NanoDrop ND-1000 and an Agilent 2100. Normal lung samples were distant non-tumor tissue taken more than 3 cm from the tumor edge.

Sequenced sample: distant non-tumor lung tissue. These receptors came from a man in his fifties with non-small cell lung cancer.

Points on this clonotype: Mismatch with germline at one junction end may stem from a read error. This chain joins TRBV10-1 and TRBJ2-2; TRBD1 matches at 7 bases. Germline-derived CDR1 and CDR2 are WNHNN and SYGVQD (reference sequence). The CDR3 runs to 14 residues. This CDR3 reads CTSAKGFNTGELFF. As DNA, the CDR3 is TGCACCAGCGCAAAGGGCTTTAACACAGGGGAGCTGTTCTTT.

The chain joins TRBV5-5 to TRBJ2-3; 7 nucleotides match TRBD1. The germline V gene has CDR1 SGHKS and CDR2 YYEKEE (reference sequence). After removal of 4 bases from V and 0 bases from J, the junction contained 8 bases not matched to a gene. The CDR3 is 16 residues long. The CDR3 loop is CASSQLLTGSTDTQYF. The CDR3 nucleotides are TGTGCCAGCAGCCAGTTGTTGACAGGGAGCACAGATACGCAGTATTTT.

This sequence joins TRBV6-5 and TRBJ1-5, with TRBD1 as a possible D gene (6 bases). Trimming pared 10 bases from V and 9 bases from J, leaving 28 bases between. In germline, CDR1 is MNHEY, CDR2 SVGAGI. This CDR3 has 16 residues. In DNA form, the CDR3 reads TGTGCCATCGGTACTATCCCACAAGGGGGGTTTCGGCCCCAGCATTTT. Translation gives CAIGTIPQGGFRPQHF.

This clonotype has ten or more counts. V usage is TRBV12-3 or TRBV12-4 and J usage is TRBJ2-7; D is unclear. Trimming left V 5 bases short and J 2 bases short, with 13 bases between. This CDR3 has 14 amino acids. The CDR3 coding sequence is TGTGCCAGCAGTGCAACGACCGGAGCCTACGAGCAGTACTTC. Protein product: CASSATTGAYEQYF.

About this clonotype itself: One junction end disagrees with the germline gene, perhaps due to a read error. V usage is TRBV20-1 and J usage is TRBJ2-2; D is perhaps TRBD2 (6 bases). Looked up from germline, CDR1 is DFQATT and CDR2 is SNEGSKA (reference sequence). This CDR3 comprises 13 residues. CDR3 nucleotides: TGCGGTGCGGGCGGGAATGGGGCCGGGGAGCTGTTTTTT. Its translation is CGAGGNGAGELFF.

Remarks on this clonotype: This CDR3 is missing its conserved last phenylalanine or tryptophan, likely due to a read error. V and J are TRBV29-1 and TRBJ2-1; TRBD1 or TRBD2 may be the D gene (7 bases each). The length of the CDR3 is 13 residues. Germline V gene lookup returns CDR1 SQVTM and CDR2 ANQGSEA. V was pared by 4 bases and J by 7 bases, with 14 bases between. Written as DNA, the CDR3 is TGCAGCGTTGTGGGAGGGGGCAATAATGAGCAGTTCTCC. It is translated as CSVVGGGNNEQFS.

The chain uses TRBV6-2 or TRBV6-3 and TRBJ1-1, with D possibly being TRBD1 (5 bases). This CDR3 has 15 amino acids. V lost 9 bases to trimming and J lost 6 bases, with 23 bases between them. The germline V gene has CDR1 MNHEY and CDR2 SVGEGT. CDR3 coding DNA: TGTGCCAGTACCTCGAACCTCCAGGGCTGGTCTGAAGCTTTCTTT. It encodes CASTSNLQGWSEAFF.

In regard to this clonotype: One junction end disagrees with the germline gene, perhaps due to a read error. This chain joins TRBV29-1 and TRBJ2-2; 7 bases align to TRBD2. The CDR3 consists of 15 residues. The germline gives CDR1 SQVTM, CDR2 ANQGSEA. CDR3 sequence reads: CSADYGGGNTRELFF. The CDR3 nucleotides read TGCAGCGCTGATTATGGGGGAGGGAACACTAGGGAACTGTTTTTT.

To note about this clonotype: Germline is not matched at one junction end, which may reflect a read error. The chain carries TRBV6-5 and TRBJ2-3; the D is unclear. Germline V gene lookup returns CDR1 MNHEY and CDR2 SVGAGI. CDR3 size: 15 residues. Here the CDR3 DNA reads TGTGTCAGCAGTGGGCGGTTCTCTAGCACAGATACGCAGTATTTT. It codes for CVSSGRFSSTDTQYF.